The 11 T cell receptor beta chains below come from one sample, sequenced in a study of T cells after somatic rescue of genetic block. Clones were sequenced by immunoSEQ multiplex PCR, and TCRdb holds only the in-frame ones, with some missing. Of 67,000 or so clones listed, about nine tenths are singletons. Sequencing input: peripheral blood mononuclear cells (PBMCs). These receptors came from a man aged 25 to 40.

The chain combines TRBV7-9 with TRBJ1-1; D gene unclear. The V end was cut by 2 bases, the J end by 6 bases, with 7 bases between. The germline V gene encodes CDR1 SEHNR and CDR2 FQNEAQ (reference sequence). The CDR3 runs 12 residues. CDR3 sequence: CASSLLVAEAFF. The CDR3 nucleotides are TGTGCCAGCAGCTTACTAGTTGCTGAAGCTTTCTTT. Full variable domain (outside the CDR3, taken from reference TRBV7-9 and TRBJ1-1): DTGVSQNPRHKITKRGQNVTFRCDPISEHNRLYWYRQTLGQGPEFLTYFQNEAQLEKSRLLSDRFSAERPKGSFSTLEIQRTEQGDSAMYLCASSLLVAEAFFGQGTRLTVV.

The chain couples TRBV10-3 to TRBJ1-5; D is unclear. The CDR3 has 15 residues. Germline V gives CDR1 ENHRY, CDR2 SYGVKD. The V end lost 3 bases, the J end lost 3 bases, and 12 bases lay between the germline ends. The CDR3 DNA reads TGTGCCATCAGTGATGGCAGGTTTAACAATCAGCCCCAGCATTTT. It yields the protein CAISDGRFNNQPQHF.

This clone was counted a single time. The rearrangement uses TRBV6-5 and TRBJ2-7, with D perhaps TRBD1 or TRBD2 (6 bases each). Germline CDR1 MNHEY, CDR2 SVGAGI. This CDR3 region has 15 residues. The V end lost 5 bases, the J end lost 3 bases, and 17 bases lay between the germline ends. For the CDR3, the DNA is TGTGCCAGCAGTGCCTCTCCGAGGGGGGTCTACGAGCAGTACTTC. Its protein is CASSASPRGVYEQYF.

The chain combines TRBV7-9 with TRBJ2-3; 7 nucleotides agree with TRBD1. Trimming cost V 3 bases and J 2 bases; bases outside gene matches: 8. The CDR3 sequence is 16 residues long. Germline V gene lookup returns CDR1 SEHNR and CDR2 FQNEAQ (reference sequence). The CDR3 region has the DNA TGTGCCAGCAGCTTCAGGGGGTGGTCGGACACAGATACGCAGTATTTT. This codes for CASSFRGWSDTDTQYF.

The V gene is TRBV7-6, the J gene TRBJ2-3; tentative D call: TRBD2 (6 bases). This CDR3 comprises 15 residues. The germline V and J ends were trimmed by 2 bases and 0 bases, with 9 bases remaining between them. Germline assignment: CDR1 SGHVS and CDR2 FNYEAQ. The CDR3 DNA reads as TGTGCCAGCAGCTTAATGAGCGGGAGCACAGATACGCAGTATTTT. Protein: CASSLMSGSTDTQYF.

The chain uses TRBV5-1 and TRBJ2-5; TRBD1 matches 10 bases. The length of the CDR3 is 14 residues. The V gene end was trimmed by 4 bases and the J gene end by 5 bases; junction bases not matched to a gene: 5. The germline gives CDR1 SGHRS, CDR2 YFSETQ. The CDR3 loop reads CASSAGQGLETQYF. The CDR3, as DNA: TGCGCCAGCAGCGCGGGACAGGGGTTGGAGACCCAGTACTTC.

This chain uses TRBV11-2 with TRBJ2-7; TRBD1 matches 9 bases. CDR1 and CDR2 (germline): SGHAT, FQNNGV. This CDR3 comprises 16 residues. J lost 4 bases, V lost 5 bases, and 12 bases had no gene match. The CDR3 loop reads CASSRLPGQGSYEQYF. CDR3 DNA: TGTGCCAGCAGCCGACTACCGGGACAGGGTAGTTACGAGCAGTACTTC. Full variable domain (rest looked up from reference TRBV11-2 and TRBJ2-7): EAGVAQSPRYKIIEKRQSVAFWCNPISGHATLYWYQQILGQGPKLLIQFQNNGVVDDSQLPKDRFSAERLKGVDSTLKIQPAKLEDSAVYLCASSRLPGQGSYEQYFGPGTRLTVT.

This chain joins TRBV5-1 and TRBJ1-5; no clear D. The CDR3 length is 14 residues. The germline CDR1 and CDR2 sequences are SGHRS and YFSETQ. V gave up 3 bases and J gave up 3 bases, with 10 bases separating them. In nucleotides, the CDR3 is TGCGCCAGCAGCTCCCGACGGCACAATCAGCCCCAGCATTTT. Translation: CASSSRRHNQPQHF.

The chain uses TRBV6-1 and TRBJ2-6; D not certain. CDR3 size: 14 residues. V lost 8 bases, J lost 0 bases, and 8 bases lay in between. From germline, CDR1 is MNHNS and CDR2 SASEGT. CDR3 in amino acids: CASLENSGANVLTF. The CDR3 DNA reads as TGTGCCAGCCTGGAGAACTCTGGGGCCAACGTCCTGACTTTC.

The rearrangement joins TRBV6-5 to TRBJ2-7, with 9 bases that match TRBD1. CDR1 and CDR2 from the germline V gene are MNHEY and SVGAGI. The CDR3 totals 16 residues. V was pared by 0 bases and J by 3 bases, with 6 bases of the junction left unmatched. CDR3 nucleotide sequence: TGTGCCAGCAGTTACTCGGGACCGGGACAGGGCTACGAGCAGTACTTC. Translation: CASSYSGPGQGYEQYF.

CDR3 sequence: CASILTEGQPQHF. In nucleotides, the CDR3 is TGTGCCAGCATTCTCACGGAGGGGCAGCCCCAGCATTTT. This sequence joins TRBV6-5 and TRBJ1-5, with D possibly TRBD1 on 5 matching bases. Germline assignment: CDR1 MNHEY and CDR2 SVGAGI. Trimming took off 7 bases at V and 7 bases at J, with 14 bases between the two ends. CDR3 length: 13 residues.